Below are 29 T cell receptor beta chains sequenced from a single sample in a study of post-analysis software for immune sequencing data (dated by TCRdb to about 2015). Their antigens are not known. The library came from PCR. Sequencing instrument: Illumina HiSeq 2500. To reduce PCR and sequencing biases, unique molecular identifiers were built into the TCR beta cDNA libraries. The public reads were quality trimmed at Q25 with fastp and then assembled into clones with MiXCR by TCRdb, keeping productive beta chains. Every CDR3 protein is listed once, alongside the most common genes and DNA of its rows. The sample profile shows more than 350,000 distinct CDR3 sequences; approximately 37% of them were found once. Jointly, the top ten make up about 7.6% of the sample. Overall study outcomes, separate from this receptor: Significantly higher frequencies in patients than in controls were found for a few TRBV segments, including TRBV5-6, TRBV5-1 and TRBV20-1.

The sample consisted of blood. These TCRs come from a girl aged 2 to 9 with multiple sclerosis.

CDR3 sequence reads: CSAGQAGRQETQYF. The CDR3 DNA reads as TGCAGTGCGGGACAAGCGGGAAGGCAAGAGACCCAGTACTTC. This rearrangement joins TRBV20-1 to TRBJ2-5, with a possible D match to TRBD2 (7 bases). The germline gives CDR1 DFQATT, CDR2 SNEGSKA (reference sequence). The CDR3 sequence is 14 residues long. Between the trimmed V and J ends, which lost 6 bases and 2 bases, there was a span of 16 bases.

This clonotype was seen more than once but under ten times. This chain joins TRBV6-1 and TRBJ1-2; 8 nucleotides match TRBD1. V shed 7 bases and J 0 bases; nucleotides not matched to a gene: 13. The CDR3 sequence is 17 residues long. Germline V gene data show CDR1 as MNHNS and CDR2 as SASEGT. CDR3 coding DNA: TGTGCCAGCACTCAGGGGGCGAAGGTTGGGGCTAACTATGGCTACACCTTC. Translation gives CASTQGAKVGANYGYTF.

The genes are TRBV12-3 or TRBV12-4 and TRBJ1-4, with 8 bases lining up with TRBD1. There are 13 residues in the CDR3. V lost 3 bases, J lost 14 bases, and 8 bases stayed unmatched. The CDR3 is CASSFIGQGQLFF. The CDR3 DNA is TGTGCCAGCAGTTTTATCGGACAGGGACAGCTGTTTTTT.

The CDR3 loop is CASMTEINQPQHF. As DNA, the CDR3 is TGTGCCAGCATGACAGAGATTAATCAGCCCCAGCATTTT. V is TRBV18 and J is TRBJ1-5; D might be TRBD1 (5 bases). In germline, CDR1 is KGHSH, CDR2 LQKENI. V lost 8 bases and J 4 bases, leaving 12 bases between the germline ends. This CDR3 is built from 13 residues.

In this sample, this clonotype turned up a few times. The rearrangement links TRBV7-6 to TRBJ2-1, with D perhaps assigned TRBD1 or TRBD2 (5 bases each). Trimming took 5 bases from V and 3 from J, leaving 14 bases between them. Germline V gene data show CDR1 as SGHVS and CDR2 as FNYEAQ. The CDR3 consists of 15 residues. The CDR3 loop reads CASSPADIIYNEQFF. The DNA of the CDR3 is TGTGCCAGCAGCCCAGCGGACATCATCTACAATGAGCAGTTCTTC.

This clonotype appeared once. The chain employs TRBV29-1 and TRBJ2-1; 7 bases are a match to TRBD2. The assigned J gene may be wrong: the sequence end matches TRBJ2-7 better. The CDR3 is 14 amino acids. The germline CDR1 and CDR2 sequences are SQVTM and ANQGSEA. The CDR3 sequence is CSVDGGELYNEQYF. DNA of the CDR3: TGCAGCGTTGATGGGGGGGAGCTGTACAATGAGCAGTACTTC.

This clonotype was counted a few times. V is TRBV27 and J is TRBJ2-3; D ambiguous. Germline-derived CDR1 and CDR2 are MNHEY and SMNVEV (reference sequence). V was cut by 4 bases and J by 0 bases, with 8 bases left in between. CDR3 size: 14 residues. The CDR3 nucleotides read TGTGCCAGCAGTTCCCCTAGTAGCACAGATACGCAGTATTTT. Translating it yields CASSSPSSTDTQYF.

A word on this clonotype: A read error may account for a junction end that differs from germline. The J gene is TRBJ2-5, the V gene TRBV7-6, with a tentative D call TRBD2 (5 bases). The length of the CDR3 is 15 residues. The germline V gene has CDR1 SGHVS and CDR2 FNYEAQ. As DNA, the CDR3 is TGTACCAGCAGCCCCACGGGGTTCTTCCAAGAGACCCAGTACTTC. The encoded protein is CTSSPTGFFQETQYF.

The rearrangement links TRBV6-5 to TRBJ1-1; unclear D gene. This CDR3 is built from 14 residues. The V gene lost 6 bases and the J gene lost 4 bases, with 15 bases spanning the gap. Germline loops: CDR1 MNHEY, CDR2 SVGAGI. The CDR3 is CASRGRAWSTEAFF. CDR3 sequence (DNA): TGTGCCAGCAGAGGACGGGCCTGGAGCACTGAAGCTTTCTTT.

The gene calls are TRBV15 and TRBJ2-7, with 7 bases that match TRBD2. Germline V gene lookup returns CDR1 LNHNV and CDR2 YYDKDF (reference sequence). Trimming removed 8 bases from V and 5 bases from J; junction bases left unmatched: 15. CDR3 length equals 15 residues. CDR3 amino acids: CATGQLGGSIDEQYF. In DNA, the CDR3 is TGTGCCACCGGACAACTAGGCGGGAGTATCGACGAGCAGTACTTC. Together with reference TRBV15 and TRBJ2-7, the CDR3 gives the full variable domain: DAMVIQNPRYQVTQFGKPVTLSCSQTLNHNVMYWYQQKSSQAPKLLFHYYDKDFNNEADTPDNFQSRRPNTSFCFLDIRSPGLGDTAMYLCATGQLGGSIDEQYFGPGTRLTVT.

This clonotype was observed a handful of times. The chain joins TRBV4-1 to TRBJ2-3; 10 bases align to TRBD2. CDR1 MGHRA and CDR2 YSYEKL come from the germline V gene. J gave up 2 bases and V 3 bases, and 8 bases lay outside the gene matches. The length of the CDR3 is 17 residues. This CDR3 reads CASSQTPGTSDTDTQYF. The CDR3 coding sequence is TGCGCCAGCAGCCAGACACCCGGGACTAGCGACACAGATACGCAGTATTTT.

Only a few counts were recorded for this clonotype. The chain links TRBV29-1 to TRBJ2-1; the D is unclear. V lost 3 bases to trimming and J lost 0 bases, with 15 bases between them. Per the germline V gene, CDR1 is SQVTM and CDR2 is ANQGSEA. The CDR3 runs 16 residues. The CDR3 DNA is TGCAGCGTTGAGTCAAACCAACTGAGCTCCTACAATGAGCAGTTCTTC. Translating it yields CSVESNQLSSYNEQFF.

This clonotype has only a few counts. The chain couples TRBV28 to TRBJ2-3, with 8 bases fitting TRBD2. Germline lookup yields CDR1 MDHEN and CDR2 SYDVKM. Losses at the gene ends were 1 base for V and 7 bases for J; bases not matched to a gene: 13. This CDR3 spans 17 amino acids. The CDR3 DNA follows: TGTGCCAGCAGTTTATTGGCTAGCGGGCCTTTCAGCAATACGCAGTATTTT. This sequence encodes CASSLLASGPFSNTQYF.

The rearrangement uses TRBV29-1 and TRBJ1-2; D is undetermined. The CDR3 covers 12 residues. V lost 4 bases and J lost 0, with 6 bases in between. CDR1 is SQVTM, CDR2 ANQGSEA, per germline. The CDR3 spells CSVGPPNYGYTF. The CDR3 DNA is TGCAGCGTTGGCCCGCCTAACTATGGCTACACCTTC.

CDR3 amino acids: CSARAWGAATNEKLFF. CDR3 bases: TGCAGTGCTAGAGCGTGGGGGGCTGCAACTAATGAAAAACTGTTTTTT. The gene calls are TRBV20-1 and TRBJ1-4; D may be TRBD1 (6 bases). Trimming removed 1 base at V and 0 bases at J, with 12 bases between. The CDR3 has 16 amino acids. CDR1 is DFQATT, CDR2 SNEGSKA, per germline (reference sequence).

This clonotype has only a few counts. This chain connects TRBV28 to TRBJ2-3; the D gene is possibly TRBD1 (6 bases). V lost 5 bases, J lost 2 bases, and 14 bases lay in between. The CDR3 loop spans 15 amino acids. CDR1 and CDR2 (germline): MDHEN, SYDVKM. The CDR3 protein is CASSPYRETTDTQYF. DNA for the CDR3: TGTGCCAGCAGTCCCTACAGGGAGACCACAGATACGCAGTATTTT.

The chain employs TRBV6-1 and TRBJ2-1; tentatively, D is TRBD2 (5 bases). V lost 0 bases to trimming and J lost 4 bases, with 13 bases between them. CDR1 MNHNS and CDR2 SASEGT come from the germline V gene. The CDR3 contains 16 residues. For the CDR3, the DNA is TGTGCCAGCAGTGAAGCTGGGCTAGCCCCGTACAATGAGCAGTTCTTC. It encodes CASSEAGLAPYNEQFF.

This clonotype was seen a few times. This chain links TRBV6-6 with TRBJ1-6; D is perhaps TRBD1 (5 bases). The CDR3 totals 13 residues. Trimming pared 8 bases from V and 7 bases from J, leaving 12 bases between. CDR1 is MNHNY, CDR2 SVGAGI, per germline (reference sequence). The CDR3 nucleotides read TGTGCCAGCGCGGGACCGGGAAATTCACCCCTCCACTTT. This codes for CASAGPGNSPLHF.

The rearrangement links TRBV28 to TRBJ2-7, with D possibly TRBD1 on 6 matching bases. Trimming stripped 6 bases from V and 3 bases from J, with 18 bases between. Germline CDR1 is MDHEN and CDR2 is SYDVKM. CDR3 length equals 15 residues. The CDR3 is CASSLLRDIIYEQYF. CDR3 nucleotides: TGTGCCAGCAGCCTCCTTCGGGACATAATCTACGAGCAGTACTTC.

There are a few counts of this clonotype. The rearrangement joins TRBV9 to TRBJ2-5; a weak D match, TRBD1 (5 bases). Germline CDR1 and CDR2: SGDLS and YYNGEE. With 4 bases removed from V and 0 bases from J, the gap between germline ends came to 13 bases. The length of the CDR3 is 15 residues. In DNA form, the CDR3 reads TGTGCCAGCAGCCCAGGCCACAGGTACCAAGAGACCCAGTACTTC. Its protein is CASSPGHRYQETQYF.

This clonotype has more than one count but fewer than ten. J is TRBJ1-1 and V is TRBV30; D unresolved. Trimming took 4 bases from V and 3 from J, leaving 12 bases between them. The CDR3 is 13 amino acids. The germline gives CDR1 GTSNPN, CDR2 SVGIG (reference sequence). The CDR3 protein is CAWTRVGDTEAFF. CDR3 DNA sequence: TGTGCCTGGACACGCGTGGGCGACACTGAAGCTTTCTTT. The variable domain in full, with the rest retrieved from reference TRBV30 and TRBJ1-1, is SQTIHQWPATLVQPVGSPLSLECTVEGTSNPNLYWYRQAAGRGLQLLFYSVGIGQISSEVPQNLSASRPQDRQFILSSKKLLLSDSGFYLCAWTRVGDTEAFFGQGTRLTVV.

The rearrangement links TRBV5-1 to TRBJ2-7; D possibly corresponds to TRBD2 (5 bases). This CDR3 contains 16 residues. CDR1 and CDR2 from the germline V gene are SGHRS and YFSETQ. V lost 0 bases to trimming and J lost 0 bases, with 13 bases between them. The CDR3, as DNA: TGCGCCAGCAGCTTGGGACCGGACTCGAGCTCCTACGAGCAGTACTTC. Amino acids: CASSLGPDSSSYEQYF.

Comment on this clonotype: The junction and the germline gene differ at one end; a read error may be behind it. The chain is built from TRBV11-2 and TRBJ2-1; 12 positions agree with TRBD2. This CDR3 has 15 residues. Germline-derived CDR1 and CDR2 are SGHAT and FQNNGV. Here the CDR3 DNA reads TGTACCAGCAGACCTAGCGGGAGGGCAACCAATGAGCAGTTCTTC. As protein: CTSRPSGRATNEQFF. Combining the CDR3 with reference TRBV11-2 and TRBJ2-1 gives the whole variable domain EAGVAQSPRYKIIEKRQSVAFWCNPISGHATLYWYQQILGQGPKLLIQFQNNGVVDDSQLPKDRFSAERLKGVDSTLKIQPAKLEDSAVYLCTSRPSGRATNEQFFGPGTRLTVL.

The J gene is TRBJ1-2, the V gene TRBV20-1; D call uncertain. The CDR3 consists of 13 residues. With 1 base removed from V and 5 bases from J, the gap between germline ends came to 11 bases. Germline V gene data show CDR1 as DFQATT and CDR2 as SNEGSKA (reference sequence). CDR3 bases: TGCAGTGCTAGAGTTGGCCACCCTTATGGCTACACCTTC. Translating it yields CSARVGHPYGYTF.

The genes are TRBV12-3 or TRBV12-4 and TRBJ2-6; 10 bases map to TRBD1. With 7 bases clipped from V and 0 bases from J, the junction kept 12 bases outside the gene matches. The CDR3 is made up of 19 amino acids. The chain's CDR3 is CASTNPKDRGFSGANVLTF. As DNA, the CDR3 is TGTGCCAGCACCAACCCTAAGGACAGGGGGTTCTCTGGGGCCAACGTCCTGACTTTC.

The chain has TRBV12-3 or TRBV12-4 and TRBJ2-7; 8 nucleotides align to TRBD1. The CDR3 extends over 13 amino acids. Trimming at V came to 5 bases and at J to 5 bases, leaving 5 bases not matched to a gene. The DNA of the CDR3 is TGTGCCAGCAGTATAGGACAGGGCCACGAGCAGTACTTC. This gives the protein CASSIGQGHEQYF.

The V gene is TRBV20-1, the J gene TRBJ2-1, with TRBD2 matching 7 bases. The J segment lost 6 bases and the V segment lost 0 bases, leaving 8 bases of the junction unmatched. The germline gives CDR1 DFQATT, CDR2 SNEGSKA (reference sequence). The CDR3 consists of 15 residues. CDR3 bases: TGCAGTGCTAGAGACCCTAGCGCGGGGGTCAATGAGCAGTTCTTC. Amino acids: CSARDPSAGVNEQFF.

The table lists this clonotype with many counts. J is TRBJ2-5 and V is TRBV5-1; no reliable D call. V was trimmed by 6 bases and J by 5 bases, leaving 17 bases between them. Per the germline V gene, CDR1 is SGHRS and CDR2 is YFSETQ. This CDR3 contains 14 residues. This CDR3 reads CASTSGFVGETQYF. The CDR3 DNA follows: TGCGCCAGCACCTCGGGCTTTGTTGGCGAGACCCAGTACTTC.

This clonotype turned up a few times. The V call is TRBV7-2, the J call TRBJ2-5; D possibly corresponds to TRBD1 (5 bases). Germline V gene lookup returns CDR1 SGHTA and CDR2 FQGNSA. CDR3 length: 13 residues. V shed 5 bases and J shed 1 base, with 8 bases lying between them. This CDR3 reads CASSPQAQETQYF. In nucleotides, the CDR3 is TGTGCCAGCAGCCCACAGGCCCAAGAGACCCAGTACTTC.